The 23 T cell receptor beta chains below were found in one sample sequenced in a study of human thymus T cells. The thymus was resected at corrective cardiac surgery. Measured with immunoSEQ multiplex PCR; TCRdb has only the in-frame clones, and not every one. Counted here are some 130,000 clones, about 93% occurring once; the ten biggest clones make up less than 0.03%. The sample comprised thymus tissue. The source is a boy in the first two years of life with a congenital heart defect but otherwise immunologically healthy.

CDR3 in amino acids: CASSVAASGLYTGELFF. CDR3 coding DNA: TGTGCCAGCAGCGTTGCGGCTAGCGGGTTATACACCGGGGAGCTGTTTTTT. V usage is TRBV9 and J usage is TRBJ2-2; TRBD2 matches at 8 bases. Per the germline V gene, CDR1 is SGDLS and CDR2 is YYNGEE. Unmatched junction bases numbered 9, after V lost 2 bases and J lost 3 bases. The CDR3 consists of 17 residues.

The CDR3 DNA sequence: TGTGCCAGCAGCTTATTAGCCGGGGGCAACAATGAGCAGTTCTTC. Its protein product is CASSLLAGGNNEQFF. The V and J genes are TRBV7-2 and TRBJ2-1; the D call may be TRBD1 or TRBD2 (6 bases each). Germline V gene data show CDR1 as SGHTA and CDR2 as FQGNSA. The CDR3 loop spans 15 amino acids. The germline V and J ends were trimmed by 2 bases and 5 bases, with 13 bases remaining between them.

CDR3 in DNA: TGTGCCAGCAGCTTGGGAGCAGGGGGGACCTACAATGAGCAGTTCTTC. Residues: CASSLGAGGTYNEQFF. The V call is TRBV5-8, the J call TRBJ2-1, with D maybe TRBD1 (7 bases). Deletions cut 0 bases from V and 2 bases from J, with 12 bases between. The CDR3 is made up of 16 amino acids. The germline gives CDR1 SGHTS, CDR2 YDEGEE.

The V and J genes are TRBV12-5 and TRBJ1-2; D not resolved. Trimming stripped 2 bases from V and 5 bases from J, with 12 bases between. The length of the CDR3 is 14 residues. The germline V gene encodes CDR1 LGHNT and CDR2 FRNRAP. CDR3 in DNA: TGTGCTAGTGGTTTGTATGGACGGAGATATGGCTACACCTTC. As protein: CASGLYGRRYGYTF.

In DNA, the CDR3 is TGTGCCAGCACATTGGGGGACAGGGTCTACTATGGCTACACCTTC. It translates to CASTLGDRVYYGYTF. The chain is built from TRBV28 and TRBJ1-2; TRBD1 agrees at 9 bases. Trimming cost V 7 bases and J 3 bases; bases outside gene matches: 9. Germline V lookup: CDR1 MDHEN, CDR2 SYDVKM. The CDR3 contains 15 residues.

This clone was detected only once. The V and J genes are TRBV20-1 and TRBJ2-5; D remains ambiguous. CDR3 length: 10 residues. The germline V gene encodes CDR1 DFQATT and CDR2 SNEGSKA (reference sequence). V gave up 7 bases and J gave up 5 bases, with 8 bases separating them. In nucleotides, the CDR3 is TGCAGTGTAGGGTCGGAGACCCAGTACTTC. This codes for CSVGSETQYF.

The gene calls are TRBV19 and TRBJ2-5, with D perhaps TRBD2 (6 bases). The length of the CDR3 is 13 residues. V shed 3 bases and J shed 7 bases, with 12 bases lying between them. Germline loops: CDR1 LNHDA, CDR2 SQIVND (reference sequence). The CDR3 reads CASSIWGEGTQYF. The CDR3 nucleotides read TGTGCCAGTAGTATCTGGGGGGAAGGGACCCAGTACTTC.

The chain uses TRBV5-4 and TRBJ2-1; 7 bases are shared with TRBD1. The germline CDR1 and CDR2 sequences are SGHNT and YYREEE (reference sequence). The CDR3 consists of 14 residues. The V gene end was trimmed by 4 bases and the J gene end by 9 bases; junction bases not matched to a gene: 10. The CDR3 region is CASSVRDREGEQFF. The CDR3 nucleotides read TGTGCCAGCAGCGTAAGAGACAGGGAAGGTGAGCAGTTCTTC.

In its sample, this clone was seen once. The chain joins TRBV30 to TRBJ2-3, with 9 bases aligning to TRBD2. V dropped 0 bases and J dropped 2; count of bases not matched to a gene: 6. The CDR3 has 16 residues. The germline CDR1 and CDR2 sequences are GTSNPN and SVGIG (reference sequence). In DNA, the CDR3 is TGTGCCTGGAGTGTACCTAGCGGGGCTAACACAGATACGCAGTATTTT. Encoded protein: CAWSVPSGANTDTQYF.

The gene calls are TRBV5-6 and TRBJ2-1; D not resolved. The V end lost 1 base, the J end lost 4 bases, and 12 bases lay between the germline ends. The CDR3 spans 15 residues. Germline V gives CDR1 SGHDT, CDR2 YYEEEE. The CDR3 region has the DNA TGTGCCAGCAGCTTGAGGCTACACAATTACAATGAGCAGTTCTTC. Protein product: CASSLRLHNYNEQFF.

The chain couples TRBV14 to TRBJ2-2, with TRBD1 identical over 11 bases. V gave up 1 base and J gave up 4 bases; unmatched junction bases: 20. This CDR3 has 22 residues. Germline CDR1 is SGHDN and CDR2 is FVKESK. CDR3 sequence: CASSQGGSGRDRGLLVTGELFF. CDR3 DNA: TGTGCCAGCAGCCAAGGAGGAAGTGGCCGGGACAGGGGGTTATTGGTCACCGGGGAGCTGTTTTTT. Looking up the rest from reference TRBV14 and TRBJ2-2 gives the full variable domain: EAGVTQFPSHSVIEKGQTVTLRCDPISGHDNLYWYRRVMGKEIKFLLHFVKESKQDESGMPNNRFLAERTGGTYSTLKVQPAELEDSGVYFCASSQGGSGRDRGLLVTGELFFGEGSRLTVL.

V is TRBV5-6 and J is TRBJ1-3, with D maybe TRBD1 (5 bases). Germline assignment: CDR1 SGHDT and CDR2 YYEEEE. The CDR3 runs to 16 residues. V shed 2 bases and J shed 4 bases, with 16 bases lying between them. The CDR3 DNA follows: TGTGCCAGCAGCTTCTCGGGGACTGAACTGGGAAACACCATATATTTT. Translation gives CASSFSGTELGNTIYF.

The chain is built from TRBV6-1 and TRBJ1-5, with D unclear. V was pared by 7 bases and J by 5 bases, with 18 bases between. The CDR3 covers 15 residues. Germline CDR1 MNHNS, CDR2 SASEGT. CDR3 loop: CASTNGPECDQPQHF. The CDR3 DNA reads as TGTGCCAGCACAAACGGGCCGGAATGTGATCAGCCCCAGCATTTT.

V usage is TRBV9 and J usage is TRBJ1-3; D is perhaps TRBD1 (5 bases). Germline CDR1 is SGDLS and CDR2 is YYNGEE. V was trimmed by 4 bases and J by 3 bases, leaving 14 bases between them. The CDR3 has 15 amino acids. In DNA form, the CDR3 reads TGTGCCAGCAGCCCCCAGGGAGGGTATGGAAACACCATATATTTT. Its protein product is CASSPQGGYGNTIYF.

This chain uses TRBV4-3 with TRBJ1-5, with D possibly TRBD1 on 5 matching bases. This CDR3 spans 14 amino acids. Germline CDR1 reads LGHNA; CDR2 reads YSLEER. Trimming cost V 0 bases and J 4 bases, with 7 bases left between them. The DNA of the CDR3 is TGCGCCAGCAGCCAAGACAGGGAGAATCAGCCCCAGCATTTT. This translates into CASSQDRENQPQHF.

The rearrangement joins TRBV27 to TRBJ1-5, with a weak D call TRBD1 (5 bases). Per germline, CDR1 MNHEY and CDR2 SMNVEV (reference sequence). The CDR3 contains 14 residues. V lost 10 bases and J lost 0, with 13 bases in between. DNA for the CDR3: TGTGCCACTTCGACAGTCCATAGCAATCAGCCCCAGCATTTT. It translates to CATSTVHSNQPQHF.

The chain couples TRBV11-2 to TRBJ1-1; no clear D. Trimming removed 5 bases at V and 7 bases at J, with 17 bases between. In germline, CDR1 is SGHAT, CDR2 FQNNGV. CDR3 size: 14 residues. CDR3 sequence (DNA): TGTGCCAGCAGCCTTACATCAAGGTGGGGTGAAGCTTTCTTT. This gives the protein CASSLTSRWGEAFF. Based on the CDR3 plus reference TRBV11-2 and TRBJ1-1, the full variable domain is EAGVAQSPRYKIIEKRQSVAFWCNPISGHATLYWYQQILGQGPKLLIQFQNNGVVDDSQLPKDRFSAERLKGVDSTLKIQPAKLEDSAVYLCASSLTSRWGEAFFGQGTRLTVV.

The chain recombines TRBV29-1 with TRBJ1-2; D possibly corresponds to TRBD1 (6 bases). Germline V gene data show CDR1 as SQVTM and CDR2 as ANQGSEA. The CDR3 is 12 amino acids. With 7 bases removed from V and 4 bases from J, the gap between germline ends came to 13 bases. The CDR3 DNA is TGCAGCGCCTGGACAGCGCTCTATGGCTACACCTTC. Translated: CSAWTALYGYTF. The entire variable domain, with the rest obtained from reference TRBV29-1 and TRBJ1-2, is as follows: SAVISQKPSRDICQRGTSLTIQCQVDSQVTMMFWYRQQPGQSLTLIATANQGSEATYESGFVIDKFPISRPNLTFSTLTVSNMSPEDSSIYLCSAWTALYGYTFGSGTRLTVV.

This sequence joins TRBV9 and TRBJ2-7; 7 positions agree with TRBD1. V lost 4 bases and J lost 5; bases outside the gene matches: 9. The CDR3 totals 14 residues. CDR1 is SGDLS, CDR2 YYNGEE, per germline. The CDR3 is CASSPKDRYDEQYF. The CDR3 DNA reads TGTGCCAGCAGCCCTAAGGACAGGTACGACGAGCAGTACTTC.

The chain employs TRBV6-5 and TRBJ1-2; possibly TRBD1 for D (6 bases). Trimming took 6 bases from V and 5 from J, leaving 16 bases between them. Germline V gives CDR1 MNHEY, CDR2 SVGAGI. The CDR3 is 14 residues long. CDR3 sequence (DNA): TGTGCCAGCAGGATGACAGGACGGGTGTATGGCTACACCTTC. It encodes CASRMTGRVYGYTF.

The chain combines TRBV28 with TRBJ2-3, with 9 positions matching TRBD2. The germline gives CDR1 MDHEN, CDR2 SYDVKM. V dropped 10 bases and J dropped 0; count of bases not matched to a gene: 5. The CDR3 sequence is 14 residues long. The CDR3 sequence is CATATSGSTDTQYF. The CDR3 bases are TGTGCCACCGCGACTAGCGGAAGCACAGATACGCAGTATTTT. The full variable domain, its missing parts supplied by reference TRBV28 and TRBJ2-3, is DVKVTQSSRYLVKRTGEKVFLECVQDMDHENMFWYRQDPGLGLRLIYFSYDVKMKEKGDIPEGYSVSREKKERFSLILESASTNQTSMYLCATATSGSTDTQYFGPGTRLTVL.

The genes are TRBV6-1 and TRBJ1-5; no clear D gene. V was clipped by 6 bases and J by 0 bases, with 12 bases between them. The germline gives CDR1 MNHNS, CDR2 SASEGT. The CDR3 totals 15 residues. CDR3 bases: TGTGCCAGCAGACCCACCCGTAGTAGCAATCAGCCCCAGCATTTT. Amino acid sequence: CASRPTRSSNQPQHF.

The chain uses TRBV4-3 and TRBJ2-1, with 11 bases that match TRBD2. This CDR3 is 18 amino acids long. The V gene's germline CDR1 is LGHNA and CDR2 YSLEER. Trimming took 2 bases from V and 4 from J; bases not matched to a gene: 10. CDR3 nucleotides: TGCGCCAGCAGCCAACCACTCGTTAGCGGGGGGGCGTACAATGAGCAGTTCTTC. Translated, it gives CASSQPLVSGGAYNEQFF.